The next 7 T cell receptor beta chains were all read from a single sample in a study of T cells in Graves' hyperthyroidism and ophthalmopathy. Amplified TCR beta CDR3 regions came from RNA transcripts. First-round RT-PCR of the TCR CDR3 relied on the HTBI primer set. TCRdb reprocessed the multiplex PCR reads with MiXCR, giving one entry per CDR3 protein. The sample consists of some 770,000 distinct CDR3 sequences, around 15% of them appearing once. The sequencing sample was made of blood. All receptors come from a man younger than 30 with Graves' hyperthyroidism.

This clonotype appeared many times. This chain uses TRBV27 with TRBJ2-5; possibly TRBD2 for D (6 bases). V was cut by 4 bases and J by 4 bases, with 16 bases left in between. Germline assignment: CDR1 MNHEY and CDR2 SMNVEV (reference sequence). This CDR3 contains 15 residues. The CDR3 is CASSSGGAPAETQYF. The CDR3 bases are TGTGCCAGCAGTTCCGGAGGGGCCCCCGCAGAGACCCAGTACTTC.

The J gene is TRBJ2-7, the V gene TRBV28; 7 nucleotides agree with TRBD2. CDR1 and CDR2 from the germline V gene are MDHEN and SYDVKM. The CDR3 is 15 amino acids. Trimming removed 3 bases from V and 0 bases from J; junction bases left unmatched: 5. The CDR3, as DNA: TGTGCCAGCAGTTTTGCGGGAGCCAGCTCCTACGAGCAGTACTTC. This translates into CASSFAGASSYEQYF.

This clonotype came up a few times. The chain links TRBV19 to TRBJ2-2; TRBD2 is a possible D gene (5 bases). The CDR3 consists of 13 residues. Germline V gene sequence: CDR1 LNHDA, CDR2 SQIVND (reference sequence). The germline V and J ends were trimmed by 8 bases and 7 bases, with 14 bases remaining between them. CDR3 sequence reads: CASFSRGYGELFF. DNA of the CDR3: TGTGCCAGTTTTTCCCGGGGTTACGGGGAGCTGTTTTTT.

This clonotype was detected ten times or more. The genes are TRBV28 and TRBJ2-7, with D perhaps assigned TRBD1 or TRBD2 (5 bases each). V was clipped by 3 bases and J by 6 bases, with 9 bases between them. The CDR3 sequence is 12 residues long. The germline V gene encodes CDR1 MDHEN and CDR2 SYDVKM. The CDR3 spells CASSFEGFEQYF. The CDR3 region has the DNA TGTGCCAGCAGTTTCGAGGGGTTCGAGCAGTACTTC. The full variable domain, in which reference TRBV28 and TRBJ2-7 provide the parts outside the CDR3, is DVKVTQSSRYLVKRTGEKVFLECVQDMDHENMFWYRQDPGLGLRLIYFSYDVKMKEKGDIPEGYSVSREKKERFSLILESASTNQTSMYLCASSFEGFEQYFGPGTRLTVT.

This clonotype was counted a few times. This rearrangement joins TRBV7-9 to TRBJ1-2, with D possibly matching TRBD1 (6 bases). The V gene's germline CDR1 is SEHNR and CDR2 FQNEAQ (reference sequence). Trimming pared 2 bases from V and 2 bases from J, leaving 9 bases between. The CDR3 contains 14 residues. Here the CDR3 reads CASSLITGNYGYTF. Here the CDR3 DNA reads TGTGCCAGCAGCTTAATTACAGGGAACTATGGCTACACCTTC.

This clonotype was counted between two and nine times. The chain recombines TRBV24-1 with TRBJ2-1; 10 positions match TRBD2. The CDR3 runs 18 residues. The germline CDR1 and CDR2 sequences are KGHDR and SFDVKD. V lost 5 bases and J lost 0; bases outside the gene matches: 9. CDR3 loop: CATSVVGTSESSYNEQFF. CDR3 nucleotide sequence: TGTGCCACCAGTGTAGTCGGGACTAGCGAGAGCTCCTACAATGAGCAGTTCTTC.

This clonotype was detected ten times or more. The chain has TRBV30 and TRBJ2-2; D not resolved. Germline CDR1 reads GTSNPN; CDR2 reads SVGIG (reference sequence). The CDR3 loop spans 13 amino acids. Trimming pared 0 bases from V and 5 bases from J, leaving 7 bases between. CDR3 region: CAWSVWGTGELFF. The CDR3 coding sequence is TGTGCCTGGAGTGTATGGGGAACCGGGGAGCTGTTTTTT. Full variable domain (missing parts from reference TRBV30 and TRBJ2-2): SQTIHQWPATLVQPVGSPLSLECTVEGTSNPNLYWYRQAAGRGLQLLFYSVGIGQISSEVPQNLSASRPQDRQFILSSKKLLLSDSGFYLCAWSVWGTGELFFGEGSRLTVL.